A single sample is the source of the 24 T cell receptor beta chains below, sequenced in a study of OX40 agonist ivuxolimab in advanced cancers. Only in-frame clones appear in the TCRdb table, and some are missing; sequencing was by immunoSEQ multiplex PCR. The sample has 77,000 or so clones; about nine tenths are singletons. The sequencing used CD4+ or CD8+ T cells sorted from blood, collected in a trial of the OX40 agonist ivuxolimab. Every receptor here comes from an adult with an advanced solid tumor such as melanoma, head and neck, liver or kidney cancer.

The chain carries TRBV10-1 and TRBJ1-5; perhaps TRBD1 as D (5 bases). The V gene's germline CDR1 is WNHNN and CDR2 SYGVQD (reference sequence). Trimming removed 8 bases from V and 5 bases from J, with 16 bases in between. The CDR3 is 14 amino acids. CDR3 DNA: TGCGCCAGCGTCAGGACCAAGGGGCATCAGCCCCAGCATTTT. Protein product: CASVRTKGHQPQHF.

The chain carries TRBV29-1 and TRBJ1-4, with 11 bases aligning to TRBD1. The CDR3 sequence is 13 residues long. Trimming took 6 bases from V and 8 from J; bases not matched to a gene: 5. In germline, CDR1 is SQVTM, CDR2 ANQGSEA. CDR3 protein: CSVRTGGREKLFF. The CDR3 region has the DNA TGCAGCGTAAGGACAGGGGGCAGGGAAAAACTGTTTTTT.

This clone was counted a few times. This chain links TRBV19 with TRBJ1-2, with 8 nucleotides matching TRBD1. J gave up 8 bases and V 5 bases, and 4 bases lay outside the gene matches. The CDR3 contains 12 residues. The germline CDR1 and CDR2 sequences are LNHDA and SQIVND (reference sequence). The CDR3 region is CASSLQGGGYTF. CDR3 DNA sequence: TGTGCCAGTAGTTTACAGGGGGGCGGCTACACCTTC.

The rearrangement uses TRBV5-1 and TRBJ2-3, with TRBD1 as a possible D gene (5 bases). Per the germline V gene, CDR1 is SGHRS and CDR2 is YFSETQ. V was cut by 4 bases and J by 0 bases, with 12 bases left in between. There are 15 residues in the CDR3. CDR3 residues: CASSRTPTSTDTQYF. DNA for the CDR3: TGCGCCAGCAGCCGGACACCCACTAGCACAGATACGCAGTATTTT.

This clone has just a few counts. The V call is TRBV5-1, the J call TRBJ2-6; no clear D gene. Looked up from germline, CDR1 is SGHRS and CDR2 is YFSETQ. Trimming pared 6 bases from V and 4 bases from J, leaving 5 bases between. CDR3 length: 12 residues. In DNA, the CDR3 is TGCGCCAGCATTGGGGGGGCCAACGTCCTGACTTTC. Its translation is CASIGGANVLTF.

This CDR3 is CASSLGGGGTDTQYF. CDR3 bases: TGTGCCAGCAGCCTAGGTGGGGGTGGCACAGATACGCAGTATTTT. The chain employs TRBV6-5 and TRBJ2-3; D tentatively fits TRBD1 or TRBD2 (5 bases each). V gave up 6 bases and J gave up 1 base, with 14 bases separating them. Per germline, CDR1 MNHEY and CDR2 SVGAGI. The CDR3 has 15 residues.

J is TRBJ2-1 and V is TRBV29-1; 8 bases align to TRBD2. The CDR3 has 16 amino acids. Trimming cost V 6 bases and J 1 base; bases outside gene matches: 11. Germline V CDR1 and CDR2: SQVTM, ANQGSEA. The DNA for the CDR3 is TGCAGCGTGGGAGGAGCGGGAGACGGGTCCTACAATGAGCAGTTCTTC. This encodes CSVGGAGDGSYNEQFF.

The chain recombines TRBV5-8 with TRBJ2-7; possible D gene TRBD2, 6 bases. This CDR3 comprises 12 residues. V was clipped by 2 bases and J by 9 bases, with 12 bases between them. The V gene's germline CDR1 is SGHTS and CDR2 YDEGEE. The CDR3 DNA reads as TGTGCCAGCAGCTTAGCTAAGCGGGTGCAGTACTTC. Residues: CASSLAKRVQYF.

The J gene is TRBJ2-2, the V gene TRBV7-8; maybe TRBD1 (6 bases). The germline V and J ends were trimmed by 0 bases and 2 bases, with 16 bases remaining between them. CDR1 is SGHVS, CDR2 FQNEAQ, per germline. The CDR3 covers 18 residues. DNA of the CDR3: TGTGCCAGCAGCTTAGCGCGCAGGGGCCTCTCTAACACCGGGGAGCTGTTTTTT. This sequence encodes CASSLARRGLSNTGELFF.

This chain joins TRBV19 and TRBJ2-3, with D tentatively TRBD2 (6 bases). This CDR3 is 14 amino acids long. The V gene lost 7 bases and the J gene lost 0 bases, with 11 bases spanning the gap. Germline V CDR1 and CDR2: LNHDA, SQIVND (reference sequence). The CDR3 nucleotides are TGTGCCAGTACCTATAGCGGTAGCACAGATACGCAGTATTTT. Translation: CASTYSGSTDTQYF.

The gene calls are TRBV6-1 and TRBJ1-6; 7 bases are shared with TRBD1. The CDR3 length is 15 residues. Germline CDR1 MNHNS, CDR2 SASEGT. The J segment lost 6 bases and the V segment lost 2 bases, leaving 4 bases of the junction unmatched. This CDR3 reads CASSEYRGSNSPLHF. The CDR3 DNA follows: TGTGCCAGCAGTGAATACAGGGGATCTAATTCACCCCTCCACTTT.

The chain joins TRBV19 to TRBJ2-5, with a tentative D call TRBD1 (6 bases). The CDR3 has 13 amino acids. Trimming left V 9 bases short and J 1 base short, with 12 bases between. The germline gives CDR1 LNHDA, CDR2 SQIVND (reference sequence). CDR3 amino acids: CASPSDSQETQYF. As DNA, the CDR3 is TGTGCCAGCCCCTCGGACAGCCAAGAGACCCAGTACTTC.

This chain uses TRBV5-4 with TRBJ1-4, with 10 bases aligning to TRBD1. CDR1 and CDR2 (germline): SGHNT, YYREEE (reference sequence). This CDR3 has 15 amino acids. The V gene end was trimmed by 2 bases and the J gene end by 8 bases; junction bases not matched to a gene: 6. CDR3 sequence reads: CASSFTGQGEEKLFF. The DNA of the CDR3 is TGTGCCAGCAGCTTCACTGGACAGGGGGAAGAAAAACTGTTTTTT.

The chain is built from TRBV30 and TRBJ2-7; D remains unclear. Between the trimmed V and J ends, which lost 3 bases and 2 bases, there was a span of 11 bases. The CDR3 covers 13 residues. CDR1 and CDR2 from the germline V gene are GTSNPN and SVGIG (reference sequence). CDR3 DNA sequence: TGTGCCTGGAGCCTCGTCGGCACCTACGAGCAGTACTTC. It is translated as CAWSLVGTYEQYF.

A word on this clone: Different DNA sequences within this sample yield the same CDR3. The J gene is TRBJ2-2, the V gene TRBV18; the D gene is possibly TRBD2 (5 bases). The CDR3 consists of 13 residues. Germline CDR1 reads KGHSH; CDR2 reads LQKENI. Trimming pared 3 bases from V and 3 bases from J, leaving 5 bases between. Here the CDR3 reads CASSPRDTGELFF. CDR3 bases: TGTGCCAGCTCACCGAGGGACACCGGGGAGCTGTTTTTT.

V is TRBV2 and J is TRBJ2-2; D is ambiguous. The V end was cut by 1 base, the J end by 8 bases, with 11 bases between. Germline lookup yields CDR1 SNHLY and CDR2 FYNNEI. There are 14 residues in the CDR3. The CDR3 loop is CASSEEWATGELFF. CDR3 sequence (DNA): TGTGCCAGCAGTGAAGAATGGGCTACTGGGGAGCTGTTTTTT.

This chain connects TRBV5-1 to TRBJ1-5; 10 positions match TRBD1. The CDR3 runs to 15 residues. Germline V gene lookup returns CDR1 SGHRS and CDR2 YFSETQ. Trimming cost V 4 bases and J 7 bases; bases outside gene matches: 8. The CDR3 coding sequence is TGCGCCAGCAGCACGGGAGACAGGGGGCCCCAGCCCCAGCATTTT. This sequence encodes CASSTGDRGPQPQHF. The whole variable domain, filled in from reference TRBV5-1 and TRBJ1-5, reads KAGVTQTPRYLIKTRGQQVTLSCSPISGHRSVSWYQQTPGQGLQFLFEYFSETQRNKGNFPGRFSGRQFSNSRSEMNVSTLELGDSALYLCASSTGDRGPQPQHFGDGTRLSIL.

As DNA, the CDR3 is TGTGCCAGCAGCGCCGGGACAGACGGCACAGATACGCAGTATTTT. Translating it yields CASSAGTDGTDTQYF. The V gene is TRBV9, the J gene TRBJ2-3, with TRBD1 identical over 7 bases. V lost 3 bases and J lost 1; bases outside the gene matches: 5. This CDR3 comprises 15 residues. Germline lookup yields CDR1 SGDLS and CDR2 YYNGEE.

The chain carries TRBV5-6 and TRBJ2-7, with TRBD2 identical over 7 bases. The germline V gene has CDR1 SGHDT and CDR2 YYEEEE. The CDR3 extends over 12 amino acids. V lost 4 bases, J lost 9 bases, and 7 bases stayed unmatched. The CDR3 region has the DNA TGTGCCAGCAGCCTCGGGGGGACGCGGCAGTACTTC. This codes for CASSLGGTRQYF.

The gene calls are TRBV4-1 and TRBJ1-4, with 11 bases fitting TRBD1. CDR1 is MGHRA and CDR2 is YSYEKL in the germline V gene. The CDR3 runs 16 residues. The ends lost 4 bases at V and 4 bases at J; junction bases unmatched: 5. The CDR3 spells CASSLRTGGGNEKLFF. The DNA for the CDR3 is TGCGCCAGCAGCCTTCGGACAGGGGGCGGTAATGAAAAACTGTTTTTT.

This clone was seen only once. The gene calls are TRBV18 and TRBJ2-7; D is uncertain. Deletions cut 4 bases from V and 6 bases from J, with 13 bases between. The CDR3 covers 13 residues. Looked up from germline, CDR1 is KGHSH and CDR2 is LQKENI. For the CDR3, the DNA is TGTGCCAGCTCACGAGGCAGCGTACGCGAGCAGTACTTC. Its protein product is CASSRGSVREQYF.

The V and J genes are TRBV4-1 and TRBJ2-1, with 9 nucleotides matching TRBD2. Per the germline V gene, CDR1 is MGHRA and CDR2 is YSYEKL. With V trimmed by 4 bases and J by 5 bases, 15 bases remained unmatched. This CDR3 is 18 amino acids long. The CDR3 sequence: CASSPGGLASGIHNEQFF. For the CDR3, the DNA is TGCGCCAGCAGCCCGGGGGGTCTGGCTAGCGGGATACACAATGAGCAGTTCTTC.

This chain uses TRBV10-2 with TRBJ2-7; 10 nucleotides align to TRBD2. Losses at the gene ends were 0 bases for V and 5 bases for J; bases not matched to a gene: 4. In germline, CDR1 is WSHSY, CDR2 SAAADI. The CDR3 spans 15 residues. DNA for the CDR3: TGCGCCAGCAGTGAGTCTTTAGCGGGGGGCCACGAGCAGTACTTC. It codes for CASSESLAGGHEQYF.

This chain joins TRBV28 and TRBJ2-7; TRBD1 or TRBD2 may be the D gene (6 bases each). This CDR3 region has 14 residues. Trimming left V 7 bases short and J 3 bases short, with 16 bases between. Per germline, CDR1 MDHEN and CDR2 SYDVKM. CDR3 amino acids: CASTLTGGHYEQYF. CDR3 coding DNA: TGTGCCAGCACCCTGACAGGAGGGCACTACGAGCAGTACTTC.